Listed here are 12 T cell receptor beta chains from one sample, sequenced in a study of cytomegalovirus exposure and HLA in healthy donors. The assay was immunoSEQ multiplex PCR, and TCRdb's table has in-frame clones only and misses some. The table includes roughly 120,000 clones, roughly 90% detected once. Sequenced material: PBMCs. The receptors derive from a woman aged 18-29 years in good health and CMV-seronegative.

This sequence joins TRBV7-9 and TRBJ1-1, with 8 positions matching TRBD1. This CDR3 has 14 amino acids. The V gene's germline CDR1 is SEHNR and CDR2 FQNEAQ (reference sequence). Trimming removed 4 bases from V and 1 base from J; junction bases left unmatched: 2. This CDR3 is CASSSDRANTEAFF. In nucleotides, the CDR3 is TGTGCCAGCAGCTCGGACAGGGCGAACACTGAAGCTTTCTTT.

The gene calls are TRBV4-3 and TRBJ1-2, with D perhaps matching TRBD1 (5 bases). The CDR3 is 14 residues long. Germline CDR1 and CDR2: LGHNA and YSLEER. The germline V and J ends were trimmed by 4 bases and 5 bases, with 14 bases remaining between them. CDR3 coding DNA: TGCGCCAGCAGCCCTGGGCAGGGATGGTATGGCTACACCTTC. Its protein is CASSPGQGWYGYTF.

The CDR3, as DNA: TGTGCCAGCAGCTTGATGCAGATACCTAATGAAAAACTGTTTTTT. It yields the protein CASSLMQIPNEKLFF. V and J are TRBV5-6 and TRBJ1-4; D is unresolved. V was cut by 1 base and J by 3 bases, with 10 bases left in between. The CDR3 has 15 amino acids. In germline, CDR1 is SGHDT, CDR2 YYEEEE.

The chain joins TRBV7-9 to TRBJ2-7, with TRBD1 as a possible D gene (8 bases). The CDR3 spans 15 residues. Deletions cut 2 bases from V and 5 bases from J, with 16 bases between. In germline, CDR1 is SEHNR, CDR2 FQNEAQ (reference sequence). CDR3 nucleotides: TGTGCCAGCAGCTTAAAAGGACAGGGAGGGCACGAGCAGTACTTC. It yields the protein CASSLKGQGGHEQYF.

The V gene is TRBV19, the J gene TRBJ1-2, with 11 bases matching TRBD1. Germline CDR1 and CDR2: LNHDA and SQIVND (reference sequence). V shed 7 bases and J 6 bases; nucleotides not matched to a gene: 13. The CDR3 has 16 amino acids. Here the CDR3 reads CASTILGTGGNHGYTF. In DNA, the CDR3 is TGTGCCAGTACTATCCTGGGGACAGGGGGTAATCATGGCTACACCTTC. The full variable domain, its missing parts supplied by reference TRBV19 and TRBJ1-2, is DGGITQSPKYLFRKEGQNVTLSCEQNLNHDAMYWYRQDPGQGLRLIYYSQIVNDFQKGDIAEGYSVSREKKESFPLTVTSAQKNPTAFYLCASTILGTGGNHGYTFGSGTRLTVV.

V and J are TRBV30 and TRBJ1-6; tentative D call: TRBD1 (5 bases). The germline CDR1 and CDR2 sequences are GTSNPN and SVGIG (reference sequence). CDR3 size: 15 residues. Trimming pared 4 bases from V and 2 bases from J, leaving 12 bases between. This chain's CDR3 is CAWKAGLTYNSPLHF. The DNA of the CDR3 is TGTGCCTGGAAAGCGGGGCTGACCTATAATTCACCCCTCCACTTT.

The chain is built from TRBV5-6 and TRBJ2-1, with 7 bases matching TRBD1. CDR3 length equals 13 residues. V shed 1 base and J 6 bases; nucleotides not matched to a gene: 1. Germline V gene sequence: CDR1 SGHDT, CDR2 YYEEEE. CDR3 sequence: CASSLTGANEQFF. CDR3 bases: TGTGCCAGCAGCTTGACAGGGGCCAATGAGCAGTTCTTC.

The rearrangement uses TRBV28 and TRBJ2-7; 7 bases are a match to TRBD1. CDR1 and CDR2 (germline): MDHEN, SYDVKM. Trimming removed 4 bases from V and 2 bases from J; junction bases left unmatched: 5. CDR3 length: 14 residues. This chain's CDR3 is CASSSDREPYEQYF. CDR3 nucleotides: TGTGCCAGCAGTTCCGACAGGGAACCCTACGAGCAGTACTTC.

The chain uses TRBV28 and TRBJ2-2, with 8 bases lining up with TRBD2. CDR3 length: 13 amino acids. Germline lookup yields CDR1 MDHEN and CDR2 SYDVKM. V trimming: 6 bases; J trimming: 4 bases; junction bases outside the gene matches: 1. In DNA, the CDR3 is TGTGCCAGCAGGAGCGGGGGCACCGGGGAGCTGTTTTTT. Translation: CASRSGGTGELFF.

The chain carries TRBV7-7 and TRBJ1-1; 7 bases are a match to TRBD1. Germline-derived CDR1 and CDR2 are SSHAT and FNYEAQ (reference sequence). The CDR3 has 13 residues. After removal of 4 bases from V and 3 bases from J, the junction contained 2 bases not matched to a gene. The CDR3 spells CASSSDRDTEAFF. For the CDR3, the DNA is TGTGCCAGCAGCTCCGACAGGGACACTGAAGCTTTCTTT.

J is TRBJ1-1 and V is TRBV27; D uncertain. V lost 3 bases, J lost 2 bases, and 7 bases lay in between. Germline lookup yields CDR1 MNHEY and CDR2 SMNVEV (reference sequence). There are 13 residues in the CDR3. The CDR3 spells CASSLPGNTEAFF. CDR3 sequence (DNA): TGTGCCAGCAGTTTGCCCGGTAACACTGAAGCTTTCTTT.

V is TRBV10-3 and J is TRBJ2-1; 7 bases agree with TRBD2. Germline CDR1 and CDR2: ENHRY and SYGVKD. V shed 5 bases, J shed 6 bases, and the junction held 7 bases outside the gene matches. The CDR3 runs 14 residues. This chain's CDR3 is CAISRGDFGNEQFF. DNA of the CDR3: TGTGCCATCAGTCGGGGGGACTTTGGCAATGAGCAGTTCTTC.